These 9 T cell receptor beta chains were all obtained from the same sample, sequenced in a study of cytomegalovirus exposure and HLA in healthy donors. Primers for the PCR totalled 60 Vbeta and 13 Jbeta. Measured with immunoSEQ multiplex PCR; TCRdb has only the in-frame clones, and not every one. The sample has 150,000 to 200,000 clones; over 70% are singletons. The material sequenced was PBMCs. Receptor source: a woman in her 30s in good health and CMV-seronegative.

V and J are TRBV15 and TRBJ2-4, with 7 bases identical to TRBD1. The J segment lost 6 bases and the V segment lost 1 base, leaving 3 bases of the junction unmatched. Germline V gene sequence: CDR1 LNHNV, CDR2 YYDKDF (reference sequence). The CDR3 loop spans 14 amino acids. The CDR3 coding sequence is TGTGCCACCAGCAGAGGACAGGGCGCAAACATTCAGTACTTC. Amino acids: CATSRGQGANIQYF.

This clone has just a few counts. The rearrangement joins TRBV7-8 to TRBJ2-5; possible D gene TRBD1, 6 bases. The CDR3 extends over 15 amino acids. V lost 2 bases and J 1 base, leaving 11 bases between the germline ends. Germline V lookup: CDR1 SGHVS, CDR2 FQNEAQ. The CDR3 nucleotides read TGTGCCAGCAGCTTATACCTAGGGGGCCAAGAGACCCAGTACTTC. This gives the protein CASSLYLGGQETQYF.

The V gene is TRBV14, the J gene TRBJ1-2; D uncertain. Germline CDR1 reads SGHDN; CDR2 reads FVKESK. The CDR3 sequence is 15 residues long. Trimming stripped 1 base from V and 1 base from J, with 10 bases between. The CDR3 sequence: CASSQVPAGNYGYTF. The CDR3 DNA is TGTGCCAGCAGCCAAGTCCCCGCGGGTAACTATGGCTACACCTTC. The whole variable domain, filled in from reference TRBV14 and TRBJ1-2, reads EAGVTQFPSHSVIEKGQTVTLRCDPISGHDNLYWYRRVMGKEIKFLLHFVKESKQDESGMPNNRFLAERTGGTYSTLKVQPAELEDSGVYFCASSQVPAGNYGYTFGSGTRLTVV.

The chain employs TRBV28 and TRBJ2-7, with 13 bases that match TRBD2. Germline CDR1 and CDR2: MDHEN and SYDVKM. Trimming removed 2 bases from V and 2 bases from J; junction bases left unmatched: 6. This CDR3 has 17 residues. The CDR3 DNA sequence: TGTGCCAGCAGTTTAGGCTCCGGGACTAGCGGGACCTACGAGCAGTACTTC. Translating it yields CASSLGSGTSGTYEQYF.

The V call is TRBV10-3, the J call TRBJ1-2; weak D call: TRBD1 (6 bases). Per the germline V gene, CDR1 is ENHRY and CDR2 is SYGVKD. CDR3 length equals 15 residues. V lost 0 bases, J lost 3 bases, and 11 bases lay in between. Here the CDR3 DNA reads TGTGCCATCAGTGAGTCGGGTGACAGGCACTATGGCTACACCTTC. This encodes CAISESGDRHYGYTF.

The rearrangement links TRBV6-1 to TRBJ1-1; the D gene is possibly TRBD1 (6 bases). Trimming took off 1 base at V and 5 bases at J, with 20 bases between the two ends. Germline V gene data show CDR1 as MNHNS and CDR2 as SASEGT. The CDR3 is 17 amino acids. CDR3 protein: CASSEGGSGAKNTEAFF. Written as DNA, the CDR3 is TGTGCCAGCAGTGAAGGTGGATCAGGGGCAAAGAATACTGAAGCTTTCTTT.

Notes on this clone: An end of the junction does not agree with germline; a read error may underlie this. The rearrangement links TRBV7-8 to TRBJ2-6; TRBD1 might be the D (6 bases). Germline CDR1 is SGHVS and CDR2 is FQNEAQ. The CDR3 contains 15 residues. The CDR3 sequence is CASRQQGSGANGLTF. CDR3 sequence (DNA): TGTGCCAGCAGACAGCAGGGGTCTGGGGCCAACGGCCTGACTTTC. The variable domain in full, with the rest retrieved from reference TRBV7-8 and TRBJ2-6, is GAGVSQSPRYKVAKRGQDVALRCDPISGHVSLFWYQQALGQGPEFLTYFQNEAQLDKSGLPSDRFFAERPEGSVSTLKIQRTQQEDSAVYLCASRQQGSGANGLTFGAGSRLTVL.

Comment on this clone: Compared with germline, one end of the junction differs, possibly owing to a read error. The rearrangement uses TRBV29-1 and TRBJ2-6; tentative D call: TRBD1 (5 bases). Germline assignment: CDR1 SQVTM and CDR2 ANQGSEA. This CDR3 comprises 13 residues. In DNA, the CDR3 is TGCAGCGTTGCCTCATCTGGGGCCAACGGCCTGACTTTC. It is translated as CSVASSGANGLTF.

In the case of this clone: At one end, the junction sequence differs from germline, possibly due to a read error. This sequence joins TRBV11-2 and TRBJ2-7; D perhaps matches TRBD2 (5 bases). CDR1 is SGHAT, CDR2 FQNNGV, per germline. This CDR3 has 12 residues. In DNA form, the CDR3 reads TGTGCCAGCAGTTTAGGGAGCTACGAGCAGTACTTC. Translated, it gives CASSLGSYEQYF.